This T cell receptor (beta chain) was recorded in a study of blood T cell repertoires in COVID-19. V was pared by 2 bases and J by 8 bases, with 6 bases of the junction left unmatched. The CDR3 totals 16 residues. Germline CDR1 reads LGHDT; CDR2 reads YNNKEL (reference sequence). Produced via immunoSEQ multiplex PCR; TCRdb's table is partial and in-frame only. The table includes roughly 150,000 clones, about 85% detected once. The sample comprised PBMCs or T cells enriched from blood (not recorded which). The chain joins TRBV3-1 (or the pseudogene TRBV3-2) to TRBJ2-1, with 13 bases fitting TRBD2. The TCR comes from a woman between 45 and 65 years old who had recovered from COVID-19. Here the CDR3 reads CASSQPTSGRRDEQFF. The CDR3 DNA sequence: TGTGCCAGCAGCCAACCGACTAGCGGGAGGCGGGATGAGCAGTTCTTC.